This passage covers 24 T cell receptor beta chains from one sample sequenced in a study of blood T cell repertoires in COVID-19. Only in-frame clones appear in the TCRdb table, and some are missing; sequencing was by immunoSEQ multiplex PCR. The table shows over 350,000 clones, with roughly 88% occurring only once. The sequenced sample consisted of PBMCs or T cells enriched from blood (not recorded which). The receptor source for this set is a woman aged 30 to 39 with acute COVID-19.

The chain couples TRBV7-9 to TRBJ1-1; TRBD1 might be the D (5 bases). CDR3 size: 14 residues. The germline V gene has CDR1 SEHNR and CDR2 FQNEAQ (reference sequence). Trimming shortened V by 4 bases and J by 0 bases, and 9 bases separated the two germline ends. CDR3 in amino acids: CASSYTTVNTEAFF. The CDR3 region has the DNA TGTGCCAGCAGCTACACGACAGTGAACACTGAAGCTTTCTTT.

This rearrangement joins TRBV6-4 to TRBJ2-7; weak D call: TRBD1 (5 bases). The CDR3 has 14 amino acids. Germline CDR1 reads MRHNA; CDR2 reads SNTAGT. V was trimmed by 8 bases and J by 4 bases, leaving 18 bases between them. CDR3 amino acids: CASLNPYGAYEQYF. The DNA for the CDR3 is TGTGCCAGCCTCAACCCATATGGGGCGTACGAGCAGTACTTC.

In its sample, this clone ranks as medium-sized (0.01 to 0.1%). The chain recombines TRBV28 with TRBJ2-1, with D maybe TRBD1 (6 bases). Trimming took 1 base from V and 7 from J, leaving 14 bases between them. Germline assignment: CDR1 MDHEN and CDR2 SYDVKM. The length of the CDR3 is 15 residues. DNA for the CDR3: TGTGCCAGCAGTTTATTTGCAGGGGCTGGAAATGAGCAGTTCTTC. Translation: CASSLFAGAGNEQFF.

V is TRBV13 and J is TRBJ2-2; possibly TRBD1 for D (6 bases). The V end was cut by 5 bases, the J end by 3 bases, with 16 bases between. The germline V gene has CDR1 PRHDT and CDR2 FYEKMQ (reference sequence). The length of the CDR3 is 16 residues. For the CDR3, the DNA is TGTGCCAGCAGCGCCCCTACAGGGATCGACACCGGGGAGCTGTTTTTT. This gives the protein CASSAPTGIDTGELFF.

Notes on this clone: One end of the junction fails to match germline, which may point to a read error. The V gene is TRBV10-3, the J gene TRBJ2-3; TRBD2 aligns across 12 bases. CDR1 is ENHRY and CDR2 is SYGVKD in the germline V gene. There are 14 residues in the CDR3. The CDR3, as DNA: TGTGCCGTCAGAAGACTAGCGGGGGCCGATACGCAGTATTTT. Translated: CAVRRLAGADTQYF.

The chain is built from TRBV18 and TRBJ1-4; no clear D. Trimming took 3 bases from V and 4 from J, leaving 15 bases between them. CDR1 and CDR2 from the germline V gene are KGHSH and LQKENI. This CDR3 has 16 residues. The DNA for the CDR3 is TGTGCCAGCTCACCGAGGGTCCTCGAATTTAATGAAAAACTGTTTTTT. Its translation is CASSPRVLEFNEKLFF.

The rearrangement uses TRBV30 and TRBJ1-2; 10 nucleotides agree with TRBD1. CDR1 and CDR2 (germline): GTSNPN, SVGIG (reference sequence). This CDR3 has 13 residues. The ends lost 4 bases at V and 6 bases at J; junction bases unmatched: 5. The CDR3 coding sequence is TGTGCCTGGACCCCGGACAGGGGGGATGGCTACACCTTC. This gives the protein CAWTPDRGDGYTF. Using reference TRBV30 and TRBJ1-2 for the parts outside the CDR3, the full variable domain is SQTIHQWPATLVQPVGSPLSLECTVEGTSNPNLYWYRQAAGRGLQLLFYSVGIGQISSEVPQNLSASRPQDRQFILSSKKLLLSDSGFYLCAWTPDRGDGYTFGSGTRLTVV.

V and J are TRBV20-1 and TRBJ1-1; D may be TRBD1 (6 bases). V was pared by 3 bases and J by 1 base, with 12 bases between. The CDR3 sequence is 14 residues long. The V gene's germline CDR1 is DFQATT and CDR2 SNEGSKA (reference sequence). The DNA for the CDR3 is TGCAGTGCTAGTTTAGTACAGGGGAACACTGAAGCTTTCTTT. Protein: CSASLVQGNTEAFF.

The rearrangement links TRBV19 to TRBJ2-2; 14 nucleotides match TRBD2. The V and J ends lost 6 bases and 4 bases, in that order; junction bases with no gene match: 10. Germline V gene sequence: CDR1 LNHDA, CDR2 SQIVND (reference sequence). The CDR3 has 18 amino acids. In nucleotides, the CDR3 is TGTGCCAGTAGCCGGGGACTAGCGGGGGAACAGGGCACCGGGGAGCTGTTTTTT. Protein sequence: CASSRGLAGEQGTGELFF. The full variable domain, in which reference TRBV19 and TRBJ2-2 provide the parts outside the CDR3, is DGGITQSPKYLFRKEGQNVTLSCEQNLNHDAMYWYRQDPGQGLRLIYYSQIVNDFQKGDIAEGYSVSREKKESFPLTVTSAQKNPTAFYLCASSRGLAGEQGTGELFFGEGSRLTVL.

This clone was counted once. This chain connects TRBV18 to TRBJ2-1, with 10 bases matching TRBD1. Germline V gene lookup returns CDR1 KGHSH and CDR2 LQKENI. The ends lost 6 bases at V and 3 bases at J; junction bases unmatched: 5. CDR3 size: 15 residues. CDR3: CASSPGTGVYNEQFF. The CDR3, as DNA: TGTGCCAGCTCCCCCGGGACAGGGGTCTACAATGAGCAGTTCTTC.

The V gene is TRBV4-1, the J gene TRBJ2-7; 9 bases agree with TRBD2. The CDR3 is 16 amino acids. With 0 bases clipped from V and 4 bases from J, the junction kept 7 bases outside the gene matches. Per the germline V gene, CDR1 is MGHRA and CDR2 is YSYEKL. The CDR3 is CASSQDRRGGRYEQYF. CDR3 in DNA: TGCGCCAGCAGCCAAGATAGGCGGGGGGGCCGATACGAGCAGTACTTC.

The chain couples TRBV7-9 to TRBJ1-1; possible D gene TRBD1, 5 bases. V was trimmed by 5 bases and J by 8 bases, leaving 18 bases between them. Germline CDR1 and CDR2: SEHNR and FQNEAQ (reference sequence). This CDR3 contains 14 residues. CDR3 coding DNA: TGTGCCAGCAGCCCCCAGGGCGGGGATGGGGAAGCTTTCTTT. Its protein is CASSPQGGDGEAFF.

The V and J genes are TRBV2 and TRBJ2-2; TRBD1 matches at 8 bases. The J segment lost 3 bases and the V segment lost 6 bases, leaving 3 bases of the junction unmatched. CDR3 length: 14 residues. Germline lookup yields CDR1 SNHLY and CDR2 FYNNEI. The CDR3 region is CASSRGLDTGELFF. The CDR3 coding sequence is TGTGCCAGCAGCAGGGGGCTGGACACCGGGGAGCTGTTTTTT.

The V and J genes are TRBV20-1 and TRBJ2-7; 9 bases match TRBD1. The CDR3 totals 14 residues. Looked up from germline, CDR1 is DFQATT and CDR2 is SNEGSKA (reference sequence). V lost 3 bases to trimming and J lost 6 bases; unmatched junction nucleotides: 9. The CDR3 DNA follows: TGCAGTGCTAGTTGGGGGACAGGGAGTAGCGAGCAGTACTTC. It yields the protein CSASWGTGSSEQYF.

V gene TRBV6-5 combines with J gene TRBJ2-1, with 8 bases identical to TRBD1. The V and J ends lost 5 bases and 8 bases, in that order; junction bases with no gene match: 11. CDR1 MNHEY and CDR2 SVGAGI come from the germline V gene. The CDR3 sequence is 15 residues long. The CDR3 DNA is TGTGCCAGCAGTCCCGTCCAGGGGGCGAAAGATGAGCAGTTCTTC. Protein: CASSPVQGAKDEQFF.

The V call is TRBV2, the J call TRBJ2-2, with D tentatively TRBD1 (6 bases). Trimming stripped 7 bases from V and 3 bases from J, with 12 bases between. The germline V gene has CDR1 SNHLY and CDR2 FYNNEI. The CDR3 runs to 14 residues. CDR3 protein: CASKTGQHTGELFF. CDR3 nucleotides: TGTGCCAGCAAAACAGGGCAGCACACCGGGGAGCTGTTTTTT.

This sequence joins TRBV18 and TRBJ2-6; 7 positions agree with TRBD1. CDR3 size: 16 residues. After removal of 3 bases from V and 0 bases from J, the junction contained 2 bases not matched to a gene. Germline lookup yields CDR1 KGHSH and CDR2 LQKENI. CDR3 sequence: CASSPTGSSGANVLTF. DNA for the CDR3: TGTGCCAGCTCACCGACAGGGAGCTCTGGGGCCAACGTCCTGACTTTC.

The CDR3 DNA sequence: TGCGCCAGCGCCCCCGGGACAGGAAACTATGGCTACACCTTC. Protein product: CASAPGTGNYGYTF. The chain couples TRBV5-1 to TRBJ1-2; 8 bases agree with TRBD1. The CDR3 contains 14 residues. Germline CDR1 SGHRS, CDR2 YFSETQ. After removal of 7 bases from V and 2 bases from J, the junction contained 7 bases not matched to a gene. The entire variable domain, with the rest obtained from reference TRBV5-1 and TRBJ1-2, is as follows: KAGVTQTPRYLIKTRGQQVTLSCSPISGHRSVSWYQQTPGQGLQFLFEYFSETQRNKGNFPGRFSGRQFSNSRSEMNVSTLELGDSALYLCASAPGTGNYGYTFGSGTRLTVV.

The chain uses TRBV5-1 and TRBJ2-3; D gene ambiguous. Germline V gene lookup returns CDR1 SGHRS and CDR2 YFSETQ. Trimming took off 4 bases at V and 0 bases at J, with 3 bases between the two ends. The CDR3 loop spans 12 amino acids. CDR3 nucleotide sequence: TGCGCCAGCAGCCGTAGCACAGATACGCAGTATTTT. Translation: CASSRSTDTQYF.

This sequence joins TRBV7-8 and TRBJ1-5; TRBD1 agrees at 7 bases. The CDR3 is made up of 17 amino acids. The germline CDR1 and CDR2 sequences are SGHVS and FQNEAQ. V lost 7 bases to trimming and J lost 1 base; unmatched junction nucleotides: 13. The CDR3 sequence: CASTSTDRVSSNQPQHF. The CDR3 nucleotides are TGTGCCAGCACCTCGACCGACAGGGTTAGCAGCAATCAGCCCCAGCATTTT.

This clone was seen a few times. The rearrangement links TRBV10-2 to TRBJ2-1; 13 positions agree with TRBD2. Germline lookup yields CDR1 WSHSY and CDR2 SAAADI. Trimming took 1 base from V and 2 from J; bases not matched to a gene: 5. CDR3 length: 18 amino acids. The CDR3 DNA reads TGCGCCAGCAGTGAGTTTGCCGGGACTAGCGGGGCCTACAATGAGCAGTTCTTC. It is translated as CASSEFAGTSGAYNEQFF.

The CDR3 DNA reads TGCGCCAGCAGCCAAGGACAGTACACTGAAGCTTTCTTT. Residues: CASSQGQYTEAFF. This chain connects TRBV4-1 to TRBJ1-1; tentatively, D is TRBD1 (5 bases). The CDR3 covers 13 residues. Germline assignment: CDR1 MGHRA and CDR2 YSYEKL. V dropped 1 base and J dropped 3 bases, with 6 bases sitting between them.

The CDR3 spells CASSLRLAGGFTGELFF. CDR3 in DNA: TGCGCCAGCAGCTTGCGACTAGCGGGGGGCTTCACCGGGGAGCTGTTTTTT. V usage is TRBV5-1 and J usage is TRBJ2-2; the match to TRBD2 covers 13 bases. Germline loops: CDR1 SGHRS, CDR2 YFSETQ. This CDR3 region has 17 residues. V lost 1 base to trimming and J lost 4 bases; unmatched junction nucleotides: 4.

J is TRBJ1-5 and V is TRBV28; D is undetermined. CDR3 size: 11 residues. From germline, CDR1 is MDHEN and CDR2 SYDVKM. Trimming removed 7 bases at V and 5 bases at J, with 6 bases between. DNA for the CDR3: TGTGCCAGCACCCGCGATCAGCCCCAGCATTTT. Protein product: CASTRDQPQHF.